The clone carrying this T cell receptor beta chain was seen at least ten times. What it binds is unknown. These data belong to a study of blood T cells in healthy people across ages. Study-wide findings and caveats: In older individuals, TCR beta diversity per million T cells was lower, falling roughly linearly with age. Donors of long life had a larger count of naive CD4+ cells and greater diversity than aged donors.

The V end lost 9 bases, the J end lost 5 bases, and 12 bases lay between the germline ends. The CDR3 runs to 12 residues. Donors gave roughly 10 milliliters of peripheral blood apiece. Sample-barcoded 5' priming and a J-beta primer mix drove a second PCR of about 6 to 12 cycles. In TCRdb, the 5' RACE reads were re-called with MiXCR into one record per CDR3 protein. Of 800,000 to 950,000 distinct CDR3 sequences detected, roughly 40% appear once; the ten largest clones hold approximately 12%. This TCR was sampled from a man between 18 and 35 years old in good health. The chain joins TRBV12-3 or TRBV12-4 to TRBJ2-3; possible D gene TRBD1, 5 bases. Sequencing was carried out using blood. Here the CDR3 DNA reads TGTGCCAGTTCGACAGTCGGAGATACGCAGTATTTT. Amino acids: CASSTVGDTQYF.